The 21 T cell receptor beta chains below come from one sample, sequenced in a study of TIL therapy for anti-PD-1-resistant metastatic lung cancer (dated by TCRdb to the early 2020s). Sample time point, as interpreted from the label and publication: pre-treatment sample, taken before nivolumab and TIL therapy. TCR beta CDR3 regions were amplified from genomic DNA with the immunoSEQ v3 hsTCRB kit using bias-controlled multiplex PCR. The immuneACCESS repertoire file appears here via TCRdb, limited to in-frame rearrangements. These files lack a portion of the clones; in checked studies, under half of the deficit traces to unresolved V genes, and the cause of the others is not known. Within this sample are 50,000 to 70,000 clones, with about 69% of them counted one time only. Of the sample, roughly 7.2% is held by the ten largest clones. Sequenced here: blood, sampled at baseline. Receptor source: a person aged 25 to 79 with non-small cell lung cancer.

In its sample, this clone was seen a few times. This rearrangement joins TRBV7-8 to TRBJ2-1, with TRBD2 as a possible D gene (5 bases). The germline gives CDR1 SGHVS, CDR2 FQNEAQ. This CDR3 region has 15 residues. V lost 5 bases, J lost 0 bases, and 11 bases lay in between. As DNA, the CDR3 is TGTGCCAGCAGCCCCGGAGGACGCTCCTACAATGAGCAGTTCTTC. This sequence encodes CASSPGGRSYNEQFF.

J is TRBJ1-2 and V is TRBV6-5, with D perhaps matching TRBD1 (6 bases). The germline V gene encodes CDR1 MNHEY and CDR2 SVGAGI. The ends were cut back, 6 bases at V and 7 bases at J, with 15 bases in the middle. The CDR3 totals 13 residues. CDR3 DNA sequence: TGTGCCAGCAGCCAAGGGGGGTCGAGTGGCTACACCTTC. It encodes CASSQGGSSGYTF.

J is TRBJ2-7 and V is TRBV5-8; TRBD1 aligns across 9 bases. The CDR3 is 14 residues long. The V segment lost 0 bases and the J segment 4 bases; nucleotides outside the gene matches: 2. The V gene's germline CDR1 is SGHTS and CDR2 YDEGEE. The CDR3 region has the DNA TGTGCCAGCAGCTTGGTAGGACAGGGGTACGAGCAGTACTTC. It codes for CASSLVGQGYEQYF.

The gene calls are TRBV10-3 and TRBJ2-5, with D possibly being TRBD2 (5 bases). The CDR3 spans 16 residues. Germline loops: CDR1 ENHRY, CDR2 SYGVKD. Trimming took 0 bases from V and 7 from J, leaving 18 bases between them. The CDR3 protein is CAISESTMGDGGTQYF. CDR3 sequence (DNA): TGTGCCATCAGTGAGTCGACTATGGGAGATGGAGGGACCCAGTACTTC.

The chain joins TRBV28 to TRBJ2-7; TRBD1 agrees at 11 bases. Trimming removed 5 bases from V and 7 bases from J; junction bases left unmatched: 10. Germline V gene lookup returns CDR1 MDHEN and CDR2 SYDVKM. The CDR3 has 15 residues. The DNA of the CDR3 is TGTGCCAGCAGTACCACAGGACAGGGGGCGGGGGAGCAGTACTTC. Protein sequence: CASSTTGQGAGEQYF.

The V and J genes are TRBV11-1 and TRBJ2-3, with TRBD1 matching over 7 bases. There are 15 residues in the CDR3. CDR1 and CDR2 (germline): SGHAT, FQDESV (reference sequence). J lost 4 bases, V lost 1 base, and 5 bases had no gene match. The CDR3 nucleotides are TGTGCCAGCAGCTTAGTCGACAGGGTTTCAGATACGCAGTATTTT. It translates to CASSLVDRVSDTQYF.

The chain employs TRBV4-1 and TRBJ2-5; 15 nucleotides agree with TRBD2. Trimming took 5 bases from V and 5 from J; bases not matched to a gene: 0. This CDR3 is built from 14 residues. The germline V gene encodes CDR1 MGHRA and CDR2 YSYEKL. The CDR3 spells CASSGLAGGETQYF. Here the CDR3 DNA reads TGCGCCAGCAGCGGACTAGCGGGAGGGGAGACCCAGTACTTC.

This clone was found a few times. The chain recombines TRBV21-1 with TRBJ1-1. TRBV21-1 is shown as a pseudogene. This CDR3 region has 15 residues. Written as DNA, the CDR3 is TGTGCCAGCAGCTTAGCGACAGAGCGGGCCACTGAAGCTTTCTTT. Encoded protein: CASSLATERATEAFF.

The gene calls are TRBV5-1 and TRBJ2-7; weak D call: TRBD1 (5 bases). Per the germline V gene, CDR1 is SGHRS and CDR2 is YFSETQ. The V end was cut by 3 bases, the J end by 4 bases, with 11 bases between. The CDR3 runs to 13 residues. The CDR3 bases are TGCGCCAGCAGCTCGAACCAGGGATACGAGCAGTACTTC. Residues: CASSSNQGYEQYF.

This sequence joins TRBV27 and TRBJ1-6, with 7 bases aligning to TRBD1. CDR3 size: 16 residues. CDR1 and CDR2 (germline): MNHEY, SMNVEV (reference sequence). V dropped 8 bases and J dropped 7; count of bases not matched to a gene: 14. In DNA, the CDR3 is TGTGCCAGCCGGACTCTGGGGGGGACAGTCAATTCACCCCTCCACTTT. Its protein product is CASRTLGGTVNSPLHF.

CDR3 nucleotide sequence: TGTGCCAGCAGCTCAGCCTTGACAGGGTTTAACACCGGGGAGCTGTTTTTT. Protein sequence: CASSSALTGFNTGELFF. This chain links TRBV7-9 with TRBJ2-2; 7 positions match TRBD1. This CDR3 comprises 17 residues. Germline CDR1 is SEHNR and CDR2 is FQNEAQ (reference sequence). V was clipped by 4 bases and J by 2 bases; unmatched bases: 10.

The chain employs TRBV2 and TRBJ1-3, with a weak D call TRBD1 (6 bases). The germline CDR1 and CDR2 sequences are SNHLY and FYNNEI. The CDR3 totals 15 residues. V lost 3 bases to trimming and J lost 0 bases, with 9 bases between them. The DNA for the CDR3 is TGTGCCAGCAGTGATGAGGGGGGCTCTGGAAACACCATATATTTT. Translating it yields CASSDEGGSGNTIYF. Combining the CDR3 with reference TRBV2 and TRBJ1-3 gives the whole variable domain EPEVTQTPSHQVTQMGQEVILRCVPISNHLYFYWYRQILGQKVEFLVSFYNNEISEKSEIFDDQFSVERPDGSNFTLKIRSTKLEDSAMYFCASSDEGGSGNTIYFGEGSWLTVV.

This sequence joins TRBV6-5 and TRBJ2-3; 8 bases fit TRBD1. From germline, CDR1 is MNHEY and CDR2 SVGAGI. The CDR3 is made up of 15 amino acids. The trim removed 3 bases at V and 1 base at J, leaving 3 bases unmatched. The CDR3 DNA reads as TGTGCCAGCAGTTATCAGGGGGCACGCACAGATACGCAGTATTTT. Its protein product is CASSYQGARTDTQYF.

This CDR3 is CASSRDRELNTEAFF. CDR3 bases: TGTGCCAGCAGTAGAGACAGGGAGTTGAACACTGAAGCTTTCTTT. The chain couples TRBV6-1 to TRBJ1-1; TRBD1 matches at 7 bases. Germline V gene lookup returns CDR1 MNHNS and CDR2 SASEGT. Trimming at V came to 5 bases and at J to 0 bases, leaving 6 bases not matched to a gene. This CDR3 spans 15 amino acids.

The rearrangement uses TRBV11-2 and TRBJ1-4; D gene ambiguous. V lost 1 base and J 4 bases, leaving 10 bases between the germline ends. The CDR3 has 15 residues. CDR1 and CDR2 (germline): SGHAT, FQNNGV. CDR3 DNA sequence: TGTGCCAGCAGCTTAGGAAACGGCTATAATGAAAAACTGTTTTTT. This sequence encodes CASSLGNGYNEKLFF.

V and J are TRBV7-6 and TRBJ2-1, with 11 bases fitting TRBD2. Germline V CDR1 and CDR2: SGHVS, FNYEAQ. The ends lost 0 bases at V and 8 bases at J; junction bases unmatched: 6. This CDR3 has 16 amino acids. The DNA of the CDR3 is TGTGCCAGCAGCTTAGCGGTGACTAGCGGGAACTATGAGCAGTTCTTC. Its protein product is CASSLAVTSGNYEQFF.

The CDR3, as DNA: TGTGCCAGCAGTTTCGCAACGGGCAATCAGCCCCAGCATTTT. It translates to CASSFATGNQPQHF. This sequence joins TRBV6-6 and TRBJ1-5, with D hard to call. CDR1 and CDR2 from the germline V gene are MNHNY and SVGAGI (reference sequence). The CDR3 is made up of 14 amino acids. V lost 4 bases and J 2 bases, leaving 9 bases between the germline ends.

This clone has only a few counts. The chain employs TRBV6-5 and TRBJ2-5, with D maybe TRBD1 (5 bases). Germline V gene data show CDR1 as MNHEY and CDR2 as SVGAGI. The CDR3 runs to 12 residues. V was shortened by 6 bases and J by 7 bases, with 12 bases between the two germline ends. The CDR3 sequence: CASRKGSGTQYF. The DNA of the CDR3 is TGTGCCAGCAGGAAGGGGTCGGGGACCCAGTACTTC.

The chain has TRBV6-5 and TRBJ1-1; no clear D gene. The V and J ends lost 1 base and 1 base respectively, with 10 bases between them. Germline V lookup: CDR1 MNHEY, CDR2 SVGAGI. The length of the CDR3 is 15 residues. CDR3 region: CASSYYFTGNTEAFF. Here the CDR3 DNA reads TGTGCCAGCAGTTACTACTTTACTGGGAACACTGAAGCTTTCTTT.

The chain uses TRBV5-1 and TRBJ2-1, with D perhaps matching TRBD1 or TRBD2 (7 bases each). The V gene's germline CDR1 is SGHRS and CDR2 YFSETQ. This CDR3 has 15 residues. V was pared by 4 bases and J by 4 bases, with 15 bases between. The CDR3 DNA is TGCGCCAGCAGCCAGCGGGACAGCGAGTACAATGAGCAGTTCTTC. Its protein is CASSQRDSEYNEQFF.

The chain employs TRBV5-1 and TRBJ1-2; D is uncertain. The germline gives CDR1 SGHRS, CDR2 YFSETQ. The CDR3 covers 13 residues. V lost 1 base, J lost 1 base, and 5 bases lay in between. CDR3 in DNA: TGCGCCAGCAGCTTGCAGGTTAACTATGGCTACACCTTC. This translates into CASSLQVNYGYTF. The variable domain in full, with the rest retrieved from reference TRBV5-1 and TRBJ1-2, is KAGVTQTPRYLIKTRGQQVTLSCSPISGHRSVSWYQQTPGQGLQFLFEYFSETQRNKGNFPGRFSGRQFSNSRSEMNVSTLELGDSALYLCASSLQVNYGYTFGSGTRLTVV.